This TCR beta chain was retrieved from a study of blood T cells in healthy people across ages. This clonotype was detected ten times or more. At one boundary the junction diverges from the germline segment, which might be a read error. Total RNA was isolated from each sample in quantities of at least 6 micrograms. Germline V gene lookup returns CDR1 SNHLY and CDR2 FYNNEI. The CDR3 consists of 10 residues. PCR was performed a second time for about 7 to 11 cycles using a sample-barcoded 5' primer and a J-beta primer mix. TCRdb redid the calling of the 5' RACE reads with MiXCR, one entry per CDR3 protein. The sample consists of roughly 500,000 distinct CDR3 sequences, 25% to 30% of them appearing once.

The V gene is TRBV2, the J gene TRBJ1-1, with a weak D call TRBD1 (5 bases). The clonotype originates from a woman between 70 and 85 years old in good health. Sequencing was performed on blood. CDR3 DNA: TGTGCCAGCAGCTTACGCAGGGTGATCTTT. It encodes CASSLRRVIF.